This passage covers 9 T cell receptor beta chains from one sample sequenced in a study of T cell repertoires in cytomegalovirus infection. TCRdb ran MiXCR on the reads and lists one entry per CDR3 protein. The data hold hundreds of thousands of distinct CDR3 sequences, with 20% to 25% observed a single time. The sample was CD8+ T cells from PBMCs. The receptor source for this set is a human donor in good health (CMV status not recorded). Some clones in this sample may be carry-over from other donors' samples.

CDR3 nucleotides: TGTGCCAGCAGCTTCGGACAGGGGAAGACTGAAGCTTTCTTT. Translated, it gives CASSFGQGKTEAFF. The chain uses TRBV7-9 and TRBJ1-1, with 9 positions matching TRBD1. V trimming: 3 bases; J trimming: 5 bases; junction bases outside the gene matches: 4. Per germline, CDR1 SEHNR and CDR2 FQNEAQ (reference sequence). The CDR3 has 14 amino acids.

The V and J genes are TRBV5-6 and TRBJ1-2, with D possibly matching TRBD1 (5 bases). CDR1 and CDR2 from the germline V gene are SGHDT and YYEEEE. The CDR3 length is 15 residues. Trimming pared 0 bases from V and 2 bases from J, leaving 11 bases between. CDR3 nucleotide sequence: TGTGCCAGCAGCTTGGGGGGGTCCTCGAACTATGGCTACACCTTC. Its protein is CASSLGGSSNYGYTF.

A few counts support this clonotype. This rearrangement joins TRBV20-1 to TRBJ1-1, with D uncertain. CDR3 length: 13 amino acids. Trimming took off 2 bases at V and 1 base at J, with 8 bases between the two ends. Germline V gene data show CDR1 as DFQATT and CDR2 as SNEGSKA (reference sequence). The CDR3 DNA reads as TGCAGTGCTAGACTGACAACGAACACTGAAGCTTTCTTT. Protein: CSARLTTNTEAFF.

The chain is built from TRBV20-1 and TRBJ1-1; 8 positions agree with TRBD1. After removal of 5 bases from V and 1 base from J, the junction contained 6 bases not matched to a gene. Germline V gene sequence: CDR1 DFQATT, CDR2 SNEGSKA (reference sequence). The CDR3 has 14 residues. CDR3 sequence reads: CSAPGQGWNTEAFF. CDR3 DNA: TGCAGTGCTCCTGGACAGGGATGGAACACTGAAGCTTTCTTT.

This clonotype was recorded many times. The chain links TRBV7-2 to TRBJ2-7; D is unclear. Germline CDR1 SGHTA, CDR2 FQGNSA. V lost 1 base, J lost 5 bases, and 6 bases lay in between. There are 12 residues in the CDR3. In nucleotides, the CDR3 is TGTGCCAGCAGCTTAGATCGAGACGAGCAGTACTTC. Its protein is CASSLDRDEQYF.

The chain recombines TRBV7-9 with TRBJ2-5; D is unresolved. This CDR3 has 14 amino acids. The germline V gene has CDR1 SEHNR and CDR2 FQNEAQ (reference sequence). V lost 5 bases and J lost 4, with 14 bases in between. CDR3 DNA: TGTGCCAGCAGCCCAAGACCTGCAAGAGAGACCCAGTACTTC. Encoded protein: CASSPRPARETQYF.

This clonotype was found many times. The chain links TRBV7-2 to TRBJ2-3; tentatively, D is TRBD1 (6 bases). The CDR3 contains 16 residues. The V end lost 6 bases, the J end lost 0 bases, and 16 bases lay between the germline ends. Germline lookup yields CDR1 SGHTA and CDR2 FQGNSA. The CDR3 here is CASSSPRDTSTDTQYF. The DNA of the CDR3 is TGTGCCAGCAGTTCCCCTCGGGACACTAGCACAGATACGCAGTATTTT.

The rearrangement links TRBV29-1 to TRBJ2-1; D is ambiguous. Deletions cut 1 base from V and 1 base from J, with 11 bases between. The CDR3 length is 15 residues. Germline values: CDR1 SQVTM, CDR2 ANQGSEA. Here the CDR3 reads CSVEGTLGSYNEQFF. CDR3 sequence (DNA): TGCAGCGTTGAAGGTACACTCGGATCCTACAATGAGCAGTTCTTC.

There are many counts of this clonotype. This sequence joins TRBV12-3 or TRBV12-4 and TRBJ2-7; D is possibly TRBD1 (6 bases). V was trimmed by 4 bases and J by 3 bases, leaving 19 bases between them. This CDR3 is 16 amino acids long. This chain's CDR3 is CASSSTWTADFYEQYF. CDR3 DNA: TGTGCCAGCAGTTCGACCTGGACAGCAGATTTCTACGAGCAGTACTTC.